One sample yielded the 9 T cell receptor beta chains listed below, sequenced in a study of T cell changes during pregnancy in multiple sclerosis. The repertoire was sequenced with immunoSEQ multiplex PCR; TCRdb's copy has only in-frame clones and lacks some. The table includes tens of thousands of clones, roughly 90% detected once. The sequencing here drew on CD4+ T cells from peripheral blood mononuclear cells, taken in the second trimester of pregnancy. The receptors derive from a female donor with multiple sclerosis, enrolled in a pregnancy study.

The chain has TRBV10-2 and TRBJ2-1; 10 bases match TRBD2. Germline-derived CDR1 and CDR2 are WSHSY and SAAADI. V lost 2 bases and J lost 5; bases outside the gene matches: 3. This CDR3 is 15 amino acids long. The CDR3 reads CASSEVAGGHNEQFF. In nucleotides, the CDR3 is TGCGCCAGCAGTGAGGTAGCGGGAGGACACAATGAGCAGTTCTTC.

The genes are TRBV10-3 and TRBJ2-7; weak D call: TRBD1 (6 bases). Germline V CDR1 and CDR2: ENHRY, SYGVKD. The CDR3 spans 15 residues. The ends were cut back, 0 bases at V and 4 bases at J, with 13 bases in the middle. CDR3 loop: CAISESNGQRYEQYF. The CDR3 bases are TGTGCCATCAGTGAGTCAAATGGACAGCGTTACGAGCAGTACTTC.

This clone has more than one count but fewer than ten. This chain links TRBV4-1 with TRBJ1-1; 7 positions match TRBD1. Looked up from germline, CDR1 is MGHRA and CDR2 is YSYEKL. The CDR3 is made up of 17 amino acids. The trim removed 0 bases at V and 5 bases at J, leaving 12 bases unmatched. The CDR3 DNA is TGCGCCAGCAGCCAAGATCCCCTGACCGCAGGGGGGACTGAAGCTTTCTTT. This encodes CASSQDPLTAGGTEAFF.

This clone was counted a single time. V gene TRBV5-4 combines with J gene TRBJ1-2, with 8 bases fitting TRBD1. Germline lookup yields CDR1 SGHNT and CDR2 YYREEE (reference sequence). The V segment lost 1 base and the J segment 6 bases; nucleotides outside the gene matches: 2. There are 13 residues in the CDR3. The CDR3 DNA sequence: TGTGCCAGCAGCTTGCAGGGGGCGGATGGCTACACCTTC. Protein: CASSLQGADGYTF.

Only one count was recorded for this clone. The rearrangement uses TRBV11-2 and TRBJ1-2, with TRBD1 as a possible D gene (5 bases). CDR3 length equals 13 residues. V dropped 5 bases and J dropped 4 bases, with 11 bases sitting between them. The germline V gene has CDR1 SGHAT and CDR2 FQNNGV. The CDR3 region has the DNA TGTGCCAGCAGCCCGAGACAGACCTATGGCTACACCTTC. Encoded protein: CASSPRQTYGYTF.

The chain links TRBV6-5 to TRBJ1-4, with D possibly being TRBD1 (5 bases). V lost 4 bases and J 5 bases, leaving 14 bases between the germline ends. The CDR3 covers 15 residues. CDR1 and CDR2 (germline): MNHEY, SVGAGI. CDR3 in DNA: TGTGCCAGCAGTTCCCTGACGGACAAGAATGAAAAACTGTTTTTT. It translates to CASSSLTDKNEKLFF.

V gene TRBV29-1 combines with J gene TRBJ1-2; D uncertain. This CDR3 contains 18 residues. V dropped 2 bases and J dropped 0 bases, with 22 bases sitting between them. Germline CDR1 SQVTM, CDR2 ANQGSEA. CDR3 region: CSVESSVLPHTTNYGYTF. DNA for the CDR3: TGCAGCGTTGAATCTTCGGTGTTGCCACATACTACTAACTATGGCTACACCTTC.

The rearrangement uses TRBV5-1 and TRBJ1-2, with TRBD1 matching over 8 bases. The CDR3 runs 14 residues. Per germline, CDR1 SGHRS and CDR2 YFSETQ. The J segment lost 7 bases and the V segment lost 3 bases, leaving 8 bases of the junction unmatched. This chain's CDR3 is CASSYQDRVSGYTF. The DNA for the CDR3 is TGCGCCAGCAGCTACCAGGACAGGGTGTCTGGCTACACCTTC. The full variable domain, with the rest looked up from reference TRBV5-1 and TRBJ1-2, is KAGVTQTPRYLIKTRGQQVTLSCSPISGHRSVSWYQQTPGQGLQFLFEYFSETQRNKGNFPGRFSGRQFSNSRSEMNVSTLELGDSALYLCASSYQDRVSGYTFGSGTRLTVV.

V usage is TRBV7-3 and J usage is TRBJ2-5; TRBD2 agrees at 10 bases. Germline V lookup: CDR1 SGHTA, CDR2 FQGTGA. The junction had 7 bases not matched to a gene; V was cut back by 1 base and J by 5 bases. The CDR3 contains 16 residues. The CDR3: CASSLMASGGGETQYF. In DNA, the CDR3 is TGTGCCAGCAGCTTAATGGCTAGCGGGGGCGGGGAGACCCAGTACTTC.